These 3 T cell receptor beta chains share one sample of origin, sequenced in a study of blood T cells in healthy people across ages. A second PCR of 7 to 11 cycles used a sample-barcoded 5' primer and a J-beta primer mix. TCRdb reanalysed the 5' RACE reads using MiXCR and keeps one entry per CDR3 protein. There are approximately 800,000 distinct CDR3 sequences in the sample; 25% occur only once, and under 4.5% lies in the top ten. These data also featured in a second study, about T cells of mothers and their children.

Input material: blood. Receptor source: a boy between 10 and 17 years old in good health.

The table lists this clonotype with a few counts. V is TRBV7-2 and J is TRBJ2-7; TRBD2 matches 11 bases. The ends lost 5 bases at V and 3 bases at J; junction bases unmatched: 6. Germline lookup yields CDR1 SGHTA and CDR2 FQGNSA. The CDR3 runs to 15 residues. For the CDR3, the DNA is TGTGCCAGCAGCCCAGTGACTAGCGGGGTCTACGAGCAGTACTTC. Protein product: CASSPVTSGVYEQYF.

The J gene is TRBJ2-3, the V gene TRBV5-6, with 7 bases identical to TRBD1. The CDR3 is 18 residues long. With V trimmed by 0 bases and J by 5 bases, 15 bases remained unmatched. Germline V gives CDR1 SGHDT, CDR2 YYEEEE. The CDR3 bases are TGTGCCAGCAGCTTGGACAGGGGAACCAAGAGACTCCTAGATACGCAGTATTTT. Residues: CASSLDRGTKRLLDTQYF. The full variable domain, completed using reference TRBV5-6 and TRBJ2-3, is DAGVTQSPTHLIKTRGQQVTLRCSPKSGHDTVSWYQQALGQGPQFIFQYYEEEERQRGNFPDRFSGHQFPNYSSELNVNALLLGDSALYLCASSLDRGTKRLLDTQYFGPGTRLTVL.

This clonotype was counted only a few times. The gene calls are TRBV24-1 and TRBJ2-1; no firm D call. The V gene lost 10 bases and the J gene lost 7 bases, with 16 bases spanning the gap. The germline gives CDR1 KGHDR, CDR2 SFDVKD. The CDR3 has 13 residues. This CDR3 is CATQIPGMNEQFF. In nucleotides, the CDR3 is TGTGCCACTCAGATCCCCGGTATGAATGAGCAGTTCTTC.